The 3 T cell receptor beta chains below all came from one sample that was sequenced in a study of blood T cell repertoires in COVID-19. Assay: immunoSEQ multiplex PCR; the TCRdb copy retains only in-frame clones and omits some. Of tens of thousands of clones in the sample, 65% to 90% were seen once. Sequenced sample: peripheral blood. The receptors originated from an older woman with acute or convalescent COVID-19.

The gene calls are TRBV3-1 (or the pseudogene TRBV3-2) and TRBJ1-5; D gene uncertain. V lost 1 base, J lost 6 bases, and 7 bases lay in between. Germline assignment: CDR1 LGHDT and CDR2 YNNKEL (reference sequence). The CDR3 has 13 amino acids. CDR3 region: CASSQARSQPQHF. DNA for the CDR3: TGTGCCAGCAGCCAAGCAAGGAGTCAGCCCCAGCATTTT.

This chain links TRBV2 with TRBJ1-3; 8 bases align to TRBD1. The CDR3 length is 16 residues. Germline lookup yields CDR1 SNHLY and CDR2 FYNNEI. V was clipped by 5 bases and J by 2 bases; unmatched bases: 8. The CDR3 region has the DNA TGTGCCAGCAGTAGCAGGACAGGGCCCCCTGGAAACACCATATATTTT. It encodes CASSSRTGPPGNTIYF.

This chain connects TRBV18 to TRBJ1-1, with 7 bases fitting TRBD1. V lost 0 bases and J lost 0; bases outside the gene matches: 7. Germline CDR1 and CDR2: KGHSH and LQKENI. The CDR3 totals 17 residues. CDR3 in amino acids: CASSPPLRQGMNTEAFF. CDR3 in DNA: TGTGCCAGCTCACCACCCCTAAGACAGGGCATGAACACTGAAGCTTTCTTT.